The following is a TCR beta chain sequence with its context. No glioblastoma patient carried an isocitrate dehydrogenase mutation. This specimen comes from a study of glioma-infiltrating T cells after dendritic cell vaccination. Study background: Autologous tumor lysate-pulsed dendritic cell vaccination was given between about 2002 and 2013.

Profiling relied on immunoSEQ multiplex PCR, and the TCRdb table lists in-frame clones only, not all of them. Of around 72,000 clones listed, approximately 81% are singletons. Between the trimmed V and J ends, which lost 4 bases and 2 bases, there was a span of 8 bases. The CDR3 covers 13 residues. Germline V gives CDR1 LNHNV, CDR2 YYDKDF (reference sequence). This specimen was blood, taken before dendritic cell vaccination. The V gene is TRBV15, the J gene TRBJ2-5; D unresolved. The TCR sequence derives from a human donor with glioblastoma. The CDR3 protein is CATSTPQQETQYF. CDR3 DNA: TGTGCCACCAGCACCCCGCAGCAAGAGACCCAGTACTTC.